The next 18 T cell receptor beta chains were all read from a single sample in a study of T cell repertoires in cytomegalovirus infection. TCRdb reprocessed the reads via MiXCR and lists one record per CDR3 protein. The table shows hundreds of thousands of distinct CDR3 sequences, with about 8.8% occurring only once. The specimen sequenced was PBMCs. The receptors come from a human donor in good health (CMV status not recorded). Some clones in this sample may be carry-over from other donors' samples.

Ten or more counts support this clonotype. This chain connects TRBV25-1 to TRBJ1-5; D is uncertain. The ends were cut back, 4 bases at V and 0 bases at J, with 7 bases in the middle. The CDR3 consists of 14 residues. CDR1 MGHDK and CDR2 SYGVNS come from the germline V gene. This chain's CDR3 is CASSASDSNQPQHF. The CDR3 DNA follows: TGTGCCAGCAGTGCAAGTGATAGCAATCAGCCCCAGCATTTT.

This clonotype showed up many times. This chain connects TRBV12-3 or TRBV12-4 to TRBJ1-6; D is ambiguous. This CDR3 has 12 amino acids. V gave up 5 bases and J gave up 10 bases, with 9 bases separating them. CDR3 residues: CASSRAGSPLHF. The CDR3 nucleotides read TGTGCCAGCAGTAGGGCCGGATCACCCCTCCACTTT.

The chain couples TRBV28 to TRBJ1-4; D is uncertain. This CDR3 is built from 13 residues. V lost 1 base and J 12 bases, leaving 12 bases between the germline ends. Germline loops: CDR1 MDHEN, CDR2 SYDVKM. The CDR3 sequence is CASSLSGGKELFF. The DNA of the CDR3 is TGTGCCAGCAGTTTATCGGGTGGCAAGGAACTGTTTTTT.

The sample holds many counts of this clonotype. The genes are TRBV19 and TRBJ1-5; 9 bases align to TRBD1. V was clipped by 6 bases and J by 3 bases; unmatched bases: 6. CDR1 and CDR2 (germline): LNHDA, SQIVND (reference sequence). The CDR3 loop spans 15 amino acids. The CDR3 coding sequence is TGTGCCAGTAGAGACGGGACAGGGTCCAATCAGCCCCAGCATTTT. Amino acids: CASRDGTGSNQPQHF.

This clonotype was detected only a few times. V and J are TRBV13 and TRBJ1-4; unclear D gene. V gave up 6 bases and J gave up 1 base, with 6 bases separating them. Germline CDR1 and CDR2: PRHDT and FYEKMQ (reference sequence). CDR3 length: 13 amino acids. The CDR3 protein is CASSGRTNEKLFF. In nucleotides, the CDR3 is TGTGCCAGCAGTGGAAGAACTAATGAAAAACTGTTTTTT.

A single count supports this clonotype. V usage is TRBV28 and J usage is TRBJ1-6, with 8 bases that match TRBD1. CDR3 length: 15 residues. CDR1 and CDR2 from the germline V gene are MDHEN and SYDVKM. With 8 bases clipped from V and 13 bases from J, the junction kept 16 bases outside the gene matches. The CDR3 reads CASHAQQGAGGPLHF. CDR3 nucleotide sequence: TGTGCCAGCCACGCTCAGCAGGGGGCGGGAGGTCCCCTCCACTTT.

The chain is built from TRBV5-1 and TRBJ2-5, with D perhaps TRBD2 (5 bases). The germline V and J ends were trimmed by 4 bases and 3 bases, with 10 bases remaining between them. Germline CDR1 SGHRS, CDR2 YFSETQ. The CDR3 is made up of 13 amino acids. CDR3 sequence: CASSARAEETQYF. The DNA for the CDR3 is TGCGCCAGCAGCGCTAGAGCGGAAGAGACCCAGTACTTC.

This clonotype was picked up many times. This chain uses TRBV12-3 or TRBV12-4 with TRBJ1-5; no reliable D call. V lost 6 bases, J lost 4 bases, and 13 bases lay in between. The CDR3 covers 14 residues. The CDR3 sequence is CASSPWIENQPQHF. The DNA of the CDR3 is TGTGCCAGCAGCCCATGGATCGAAAATCAGCCCCAGCATTTT.

This clonotype was detected ten times or more. V gene TRBV6-2 or TRBV6-3 combines with J gene TRBJ2-6; D could derive from TRBD1 or TRBD2 (5 bases each). The CDR3 is 15 residues long. Germline values: CDR1 MNHEY, CDR2 SVGEGT. V gave up 2 bases and J gave up 2 bases, with 7 bases separating them. The CDR3 DNA reads as TGTGCCAGCAGTTACCGAGGGGCTGGGGCCAACGTCCTGACTTTC. This encodes CASSYRGAGANVLTF.

In its sample, this clonotype was seen many times. The chain links TRBV6-2 or TRBV6-3 to TRBJ1-1; the D is unclear. V was clipped by 6 bases and J by 1 base, with 12 bases between them. Germline V gene sequence: CDR1 MNHEY, CDR2 SVGEGT. This CDR3 has 14 amino acids. The CDR3 DNA is TGTGCCAGCAGCTACCACCAAGCGAACACTGAAGCTTTCTTT. This translates into CASSYHQANTEAFF.

The chain links TRBV7-6 to TRBJ2-2; D not resolved. This CDR3 has 13 residues. Trimming cost V 1 base and J 8 bases, with 8 bases left between them. Germline loops: CDR1 SGHVS, CDR2 FNYEAQ. CDR3 loop: CASSLEERGELFF. DNA for the CDR3: TGTGCCAGCAGCTTAGAGGAGAGGGGGGAGCTGTTTTTT. Filled out from reference TRBV7-6 and TRBJ2-2, the complete variable domain reads GAGVSQSPRYKVTKRGQDVALRCDPISGHVSLYWYRQALGQGPEFLTYFNYEAQQDKSGLPNDRFSAERPEGSISTLTIQRTEQRDSAMYRCASSLEERGELFFGEGSRLTVL.

By sample share, this clonotype is medium-sized. The CDR3, as DNA: TGTGCCAGCAGCTCGGCAGGGGTGCAGTACTTC. Its protein product is CASSSAGVQYF. The chain recombines TRBV7-2 with TRBJ2-7; possible D gene TRBD1, 6 bases. CDR1 is SGHTA and CDR2 is FQGNSA in the germline V gene. Trimming removed 4 bases from V and 9 bases from J, with 10 bases in between. This CDR3 comprises 11 residues.

This clonotype has ten or more counts. The chain employs TRBV5-5 and TRBJ1-4; D not certain. This CDR3 is built from 14 residues. Looked up from germline, CDR1 is SGHKS and CDR2 is YYEKEE (reference sequence). V dropped 5 bases and J dropped 2 bases, with 10 bases sitting between them. CDR3 sequence: CASRRGGTNEKLFF. CDR3 DNA: TGTGCCAGCAGGCGGGGAGGGACTAATGAAAAACTGTTTTTT.

The sample holds many counts of this clonotype. Germline and junction disagree at one end, which may indicate a read error. V usage is TRBV7-7 and J usage is TRBJ2-1; D gene uncertain. The CDR3 contains 13 residues. Germline V gene data show CDR1 as SSHAT and CDR2 as FNYEAQ (reference sequence). The CDR3 nucleotides read TGTGCTAGCAGCTCAGACGAGTTTAATGAGCAGTTCTTC. It translates to CASSSDEFNEQFF.

In its sample, this clonotype was seen many times. This sequence joins TRBV7-9 and TRBJ1-4; 7 bases line up with TRBD1. CDR3 length equals 17 residues. J gave up 6 bases and V 3 bases, and 13 bases lay outside the gene matches. Germline V gene sequence: CDR1 SEHNR, CDR2 FQNEAQ (reference sequence). The CDR3 DNA follows: TGTGCCAGCAGCTTGGGAGACCGACAGGGTCGTGATGAAAAACTGTTTTTT. As protein: CASSLGDRQGRDEKLFF.

This clonotype appeared many times. This chain connects TRBV27 to TRBJ1-6; no firm D call. Trimming removed 1 base from V and 0 bases from J, with 16 bases in between. This CDR3 contains 19 residues. Germline V gene sequence: CDR1 MNHEY, CDR2 SMNVEV (reference sequence). Here the CDR3 DNA reads TGTGCCAGCAGTTTATATGGGGAATCCAAGAGCTCCTATAATTCACCCCTCCACTTT. As protein: CASSLYGESKSSYNSPLHF.

This clonotype was detected many times. The V gene is TRBV7-9, the J gene TRBJ1-1; no reliable D call. The length of the CDR3 is 12 residues. With 6 bases removed from V and 6 bases from J, the gap between germline ends came to 11 bases. CDR1 is SEHNR and CDR2 is FQNEAQ in the germline V gene (reference sequence). CDR3 protein: CASSRTLPEAFF. Here the CDR3 DNA reads TGTGCCAGCAGTCGAACCCTGCCTGAAGCTTTCTTT.

The V gene is TRBV7-6, the J gene TRBJ2-6; 10 bases map to TRBD2. The germline CDR1 and CDR2 sequences are SGHVS and FNYEAQ. This CDR3 comprises 17 residues. V lost 5 bases, J lost 0 bases, and 4 bases stayed unmatched. In DNA, the CDR3 is TGTGCCAGCAGCGGGGGACTAGCGCTCTCTGGGGCCAACGTCCTGACTTTC. Translation: CASSGGLALSGANVLTF. Looking up the rest from reference TRBV7-6 and TRBJ2-6 gives the full variable domain: GAGVSQSPRYKVTKRGQDVALRCDPISGHVSLYWYRQALGQGPEFLTYFNYEAQQDKSGLPNDRFSAERPEGSISTLTIQRTEQRDSAMYRCASSGGLALSGANVLTFGAGSRLTVL.